Shown below are 28 T cell receptor beta chains from a single sample sequenced in a study of vaccination and CD4 T cells after COVID-19. These receptors have no known antigen. Treatment reported: roughly 10-day PBMC culture with coronavirus spike peptide pools or control peptides (ViraFEST assay). Once obtained from cultured CD4+ T cells, the DNA was sequenced using the Oncomine TCR Beta short-read assay. MiXCR, applied by TCRdb to the PCR reads, yields one record per CDR3 protein. The sample has about 19,000 distinct CDR3 sequences; 51% are singletons. This specimen was CD4+ T cells from blood, cultured in vitro, taken before SARS-CoV-2 vaccination. All receptors derive from a human donor who had recovered from COVID-19.

The chain has TRBV6-1 and TRBJ2-1; 8 nucleotides line up with TRBD2. The CDR3 contains 16 residues. After removal of 5 bases from V and 0 bases from J, the junction contained 6 bases not matched to a gene. The germline V gene has CDR1 MNHNS and CDR2 SASEGT. CDR3 sequence reads: CASSPGLVFSYNEQFF. In DNA, the CDR3 is TGTGCCAGCAGTCCGGGACTAGTCTTCTCCTACAATGAGCAGTTCTTC.

This clonotype was counted only a few times. The chain has TRBV10-1 and TRBJ1-1, with D tentatively TRBD1 (5 bases). CDR1 is WNHNN and CDR2 is SYGVQD in the germline V gene (reference sequence). V was shortened by 8 bases and J by 3 bases, with 16 bases between the two germline ends. The CDR3 consists of 14 residues. The CDR3 DNA follows: TGCGCCAGCTCCAGAGGAGGGGCAGACACTGAAGCTTTCTTT. This gives the protein CASSRGGADTEAFF.

The chain joins TRBV20-1 to TRBJ2-1; TRBD2 matches 15 bases. V lost 5 bases and J lost 12; bases outside the gene matches: 8. Germline loops: CDR1 DFQATT, CDR2 SNEGSKA (reference sequence). This CDR3 has 14 amino acids. CDR3: CSAPGLAGGFGQFF. In DNA, the CDR3 is TGCAGTGCTCCTGGACTAGCGGGAGGGTTTGGGCAGTTCTTC.

A few counts support this clonotype. The rearrangement links TRBV24-1 to TRBJ2-5, with 11 bases matching TRBD2. The CDR3 has 15 residues. The V gene's germline CDR1 is KGHDR and CDR2 SFDVKD. The junction had 4 bases not matched to a gene; V was cut back by 3 bases and J by 5 bases. Here the CDR3 reads CATSDPGTSGETQYF. Written as DNA, the CDR3 is TGTGCCACCAGTGATCCCGGGACTAGCGGTGAGACCCAGTACTTC.

The rearrangement joins TRBV19 to TRBJ1-3; D is ambiguous. The germline V and J ends were trimmed by 6 bases and 0 bases, with 9 bases remaining between them. CDR1 and CDR2 from the germline V gene are LNHDA and SQIVND (reference sequence). CDR3 size: 14 residues. The CDR3 coding sequence is TGTGCCAGTAGCAAGCAGAGCTCTGGAAACACCATATATTTT. This sequence encodes CASSKQSSGNTIYF.

As for this clonotype: The junction does not match germline at one end; this may be a read error. The rearrangement uses TRBV7-9 and TRBJ1-5; tentative D call: TRBD1 (5 bases). The CDR3 runs to 16 residues. Germline assignment: CDR1 SEHNR and CDR2 FQNEAQ (reference sequence). CDR3 coding DNA: TGCGCCAGCAGCCCCGGTGGGGCCGAGGGCAATCAGCCCCAGCATTTT. Translation: CASSPGGAEGNQPQHF.

This chain uses TRBV10-3 with TRBJ2-2; 7 bases map to TRBD1. The CDR3 sequence is 15 residues long. V lost 3 bases, J lost 4 bases, and 5 bases stayed unmatched. The V gene's germline CDR1 is ENHRY and CDR2 SYGVKD. The CDR3 reads CAISDQGDTTGELFF. The CDR3 coding sequence is TGTGCCATCAGTGACCAGGGGGATACCACCGGGGAGCTGTTTTTT.

J is TRBJ1-1 and V is TRBV6-1, with unresolved D. This CDR3 has 13 residues. Germline assignment: CDR1 MNHNS and CDR2 SASEGT. Trimming shortened V by 7 bases and J by 1 base, and 10 bases separated the two germline ends. CDR3 loop: CASTPPGNTEAFF. In DNA, the CDR3 is TGTGCCAGCACCCCCCCGGGGAACACTGAAGCTTTCTTT.

This chain links TRBV7-2 with TRBJ1-3; no clear D. Trimming took 1 base from V and 0 from J, leaving 7 bases between them. CDR3 length equals 15 residues. The V gene's germline CDR1 is SGHTA and CDR2 FQGNSA. The CDR3 region is CASSLGENSGNTIYF. As DNA, the CDR3 is TGTGCCAGCAGCTTAGGGGAGAACTCTGGAAACACCATATATTTT.

The rearrangement joins TRBV6-1 to TRBJ1-1; TRBD1 aligns across 11 bases. After removal of 7 bases from V and 2 bases from J, the junction contained 6 bases not matched to a gene. The CDR3 spans 15 residues. The germline CDR1 and CDR2 sequences are MNHNS and SASEGT. The CDR3 DNA reads as TGTGCCAGCATGGGTCGGACAGGGGGCAACACTGAAGCTTTCTTT. It encodes CASMGRTGGNTEAFF.

This clonotype was detected once. This rearrangement joins TRBV6-1 to TRBJ2-2; TRBD2 aligns across 12 bases. The CDR3 has 15 amino acids. CDR1 and CDR2 (germline): MNHNS, SASEGT. V lost 6 bases to trimming and J lost 7 bases; unmatched junction nucleotides: 6. Written as DNA, the CDR3 is TGTGCCAGCAGGACTAGCGGGAGAGAGGGCGGGGAGCTGTTTTTT. Amino acid sequence: CASRTSGREGGELFF.

This clonotype was found a few times. This chain joins TRBV20-1 and TRBJ1-2; 8 bases match TRBD1. CDR3 length: 14 residues. V lost 6 bases to trimming and J lost 4 bases; unmatched junction nucleotides: 10. From germline, CDR1 is DFQATT and CDR2 SNEGSKA (reference sequence). Here the CDR3 reads CSAPKNRGGYGYTF. The CDR3 DNA follows: TGCAGTGCCCCAAAGAACAGGGGGGGCTATGGCTACACCTTC.

The chain joins TRBV20-1 to TRBJ2-4; 8 nucleotides align to TRBD2. The CDR3 is made up of 13 amino acids. From germline, CDR1 is DFQATT and CDR2 SNEGSKA (reference sequence). After removal of 5 bases from V and 2 bases from J, the junction contained 2 bases not matched to a gene. The CDR3 DNA follows: TGCAGTGCTTTTAGCGGGACCAAAAACATTCAGTACTTC. Its translation: CSAFSGTKNIQYF.

The V gene is TRBV20-1, the J gene TRBJ1-6; a possible D gene is TRBD1 (5 bases). The CDR3 runs to 12 residues. Germline V CDR1 and CDR2: DFQATT, SNEGSKA (reference sequence). The V end was cut by 6 bases, the J end by 10 bases, with 13 bases between. CDR3 loop: CSARDETSPLHF. Here the CDR3 DNA reads TGCAGTGCACGGGACGAAACCTCACCCCTCCACTTT.

This clonotype was seen a handful of times. The chain uses TRBV2 and TRBJ2-7; 8 bases are shared with TRBD1. V shed 9 bases and J 7 bases; nucleotides not matched to a gene: 11. The CDR3 is made up of 13 amino acids. Germline loops: CDR1 SNHLY, CDR2 FYNNEI. The DNA for the CDR3 is TGTGCCAGTTTTGGACAGGGCGGTGGGGAGCAGTACTTC. Translation: CASFGQGGGEQYF.

This clonotype was seen only a few times. V usage is TRBV28 and J usage is TRBJ1-1; D not resolved. Trimming pared 6 bases from V and 6 bases from J, leaving 14 bases between. This CDR3 spans 13 amino acids. From germline, CDR1 is MDHEN and CDR2 SYDVKM. The CDR3 loop is CASRLQEWAEAFF. CDR3 DNA: TGTGCCAGCAGGTTGCAGGAGTGGGCTGAAGCTTTCTTT.

The chain recombines TRBV30 with TRBJ2-1, with 10 bases fitting TRBD2. V trimming: 4 bases; J trimming: 6 bases; junction bases outside the gene matches: 6. Germline V gene lookup returns CDR1 GTSNPN and CDR2 SVGIG (reference sequence). The CDR3 runs 14 residues. The DNA of the CDR3 is TGTGCCTGGAAGCCTAGCGGGAGCACCAATGAGCAGTTCTTC. Translated, it gives CAWKPSGSTNEQFF.

The chain has TRBV2 and TRBJ2-7; 7 positions match TRBD1. CDR3 size: 13 residues. V lost 8 bases and J lost 3; bases outside the gene matches: 7. Germline V gene sequence: CDR1 SNHLY, CDR2 FYNNEI. CDR3 region: CASGTQGIYEQYF. For the CDR3, the DNA is TGTGCCAGCGGGACACAGGGGATCTACGAGCAGTACTTC.

The genes are TRBV2 and TRBJ2-7; the D is unclear. The germline V gene encodes CDR1 SNHLY and CDR2 FYNNEI. The CDR3 extends over 11 amino acids. Deletions cut 8 bases from V and 1 base from J, with 6 bases between. In nucleotides, the CDR3 is TGTGCCAGCTCGGTTTCCTACGAGCAGTACTTC. It encodes CASSVSYEQYF.

V and J are TRBV12-3 or TRBV12-4 and TRBJ2-5; D remains ambiguous. This CDR3 contains 12 residues. Trimming removed 3 bases from V and 0 bases from J, with 2 bases in between. In DNA, the CDR3 is TGTGCCAGCAGTTTTAACCAAGAGACCCAGTACTTC. Its protein product is CASSFNQETQYF.

The chain is built from TRBV20-1 and TRBJ1-1, with unresolved D. Germline V gives CDR1 DFQATT, CDR2 SNEGSKA (reference sequence). V gave up 4 bases and J gave up 8 bases, with 17 bases separating them. The CDR3 covers 13 residues. This chain's CDR3 is CSATQAAGREAFF. Here the CDR3 DNA reads TGCAGTGCTACCCAGGCAGCGGGCAGAGAAGCTTTCTTT.

A few counts support this clonotype. The chain links TRBV20-1 to TRBJ2-5; weak D call: TRBD1 (5 bases). From germline, CDR1 is DFQATT and CDR2 SNEGSKA (reference sequence). The length of the CDR3 is 13 residues. Trimming removed 3 bases from V and 0 bases from J, with 8 bases in between. The DNA for the CDR3 is TGCAGTGCTAGGGGGCAGAACCAAGAGACCCAGTACTTC. It translates to CSARGQNQETQYF.

The J gene is TRBJ1-6, the V gene TRBV20-1, with D perhaps matching TRBD1 (5 bases). Germline V gene data show CDR1 as DFQATT and CDR2 as SNEGSKA (reference sequence). The CDR3 runs 13 residues. Trimming took off 4 bases at V and 7 bases at J, with 11 bases between the two ends. The CDR3 bases are TGCAGTGCTAAGGTCTCAGGGAATTCACCCCTCCACTTT. It yields the protein CSAKVSGNSPLHF.

The rearrangement links TRBV28 to TRBJ1-5; no definite D call. This CDR3 contains 14 residues. Trimming took off 6 bases at V and 5 bases at J, with 14 bases between the two ends. CDR1 MDHEN and CDR2 SYDVKM come from the germline V gene. The CDR3 DNA sequence: TGTGCCAGCAGGCACCCCCATAGGGATCAGCCCCAGCATTTT. Encoded protein: CASRHPHRDQPQHF.

The table lists this clonotype with a count of one. The chain uses TRBV24-1 and TRBJ2-7; 9 nucleotides agree with TRBD2. Losses at the gene ends were 3 bases for V and 5 bases for J; bases not matched to a gene: 10. The CDR3 has 16 amino acids. CDR1 is KGHDR, CDR2 SFDVKD, per germline. CDR3 amino acids: CATSDPLSGSLHEQYF. CDR3 coding DNA: TGTGCCACCAGTGATCCTCTTAGCGGGAGTTTGCACGAGCAGTACTTC.

The rearrangement uses TRBV20-1 and TRBJ2-2; D is perhaps TRBD2 (5 bases). Germline V gives CDR1 DFQATT, CDR2 SNEGSKA (reference sequence). Trimming cost V 6 bases and J 5 bases, with 13 bases left between them. The CDR3 has 13 amino acids. The CDR3 bases are TGCAGTGCCACCCGGGGTAGGACCGGGGAGCTGTTTTTT. It translates to CSATRGRTGELFF.

In its sample, this clonotype was seen a few times. V and J are TRBV2 and TRBJ2-7; 11 nucleotides agree with TRBD1. The CDR3 contains 15 residues. CDR1 and CDR2 from the germline V gene are SNHLY and FYNNEI. V was clipped by 5 bases and J by 3 bases; unmatched bases: 6. For the CDR3, the DNA is TGTGCCAGCAGTCAAACCGGGACAGGGGGCTACGAGCAGTACTTC. Its protein is CASSQTGTGGYEQYF.

This sequence joins TRBV6-5 and TRBJ1-3; D remains unclear. V was shortened by 3 bases and J by 0 bases, with 15 bases between the two germline ends. The CDR3 extends over 17 amino acids. CDR1 MNHEY and CDR2 SVGAGI come from the germline V gene. The CDR3 loop reads CASSYGIQTFSGNTIYF. The CDR3 DNA reads TGTGCCAGCAGTTATGGTATCCAGACATTCTCTGGAAACACCATATATTTT.